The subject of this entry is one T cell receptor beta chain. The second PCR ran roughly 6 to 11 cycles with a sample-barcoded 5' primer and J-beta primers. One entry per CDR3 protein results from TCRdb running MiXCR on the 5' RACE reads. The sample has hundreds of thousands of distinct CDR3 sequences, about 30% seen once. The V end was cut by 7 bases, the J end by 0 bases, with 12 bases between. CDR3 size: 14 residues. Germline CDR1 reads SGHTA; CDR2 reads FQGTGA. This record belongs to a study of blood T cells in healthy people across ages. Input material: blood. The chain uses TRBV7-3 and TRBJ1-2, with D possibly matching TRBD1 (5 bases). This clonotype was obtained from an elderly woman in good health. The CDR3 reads CASTGTDSNYGYTF. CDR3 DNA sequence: TGTGCCAGCACCGGGACGGATTCTAACTATGGCTACACCTTC.